A selection of T cell receptor beta chains follows, all from one sample in a study of blood T cell repertoires in COVID-19. Profiling relied on immunoSEQ multiplex PCR, and the TCRdb table lists in-frame clones only, not all of them. The sample has under 300,000 clones, 87% seen once. The sequencing sample was made of PBMCs or T cells enriched from blood (not recorded which). These receptors were collected from a young woman with acute COVID-19. The CDR3 runs from the conserved cysteine through the conserved F or W. Each record gives: clone size, J gene, D gene, V gene, CDR3 DNA, CDR3 protein. The D gene is left open where the match is weak. A clone size is listed for some rows: how often the clone was seen (once, few, many), or a class if it is expanded.

few TRBJ1-1 TRBD1 TRBV29-1 TGCAGCGTTGCGGCAGGGGGAACTGAAGCTTTCTTT CSVAAGGTEAFF
- TRBJ1-2 - TRBV3-1/TRBV3-2 TGTGCCAGCAGCCAACGAGGTATTGGCTACACCTTC CASSQRGIGYTF
- TRBJ1-2 - TRBV10-3 TGTGCCATCAGGTCAGACAGGAACTATGGCTACACCTTC CAIRSDRNYGYTF
- TRBJ1-4 - TRBV7-9 TGTGCCAGCAGTTTGGATAGCCGGCCCCTGTTTTTT CASSLDSRPLFF
- TRBJ1-4 - TRBV30 TGTGCCTGGGGGCCACGGGGGGGAGCGGCCGAAAAACTGTTTTTT CAWGPRGGAAEKLFF
once TRBJ1-2 - TRBV28 TGTGCCAGCAGTTTGGCAATCAAGGGCTACACCTTC CASSLAIKGYTF
- TRBJ1-6 TRBD1 TRBV18 TGTGCCAGCTCACCGCGACAGGGGGCCGATTCACCCCTCCACTTT CASSPRQGADSPLHF
- TRBJ2-5 TRBD2 TRBV4-3 TGCGCCAGCAATTACCTAGCGGGAGAGGCAGAGACCCAGTACTTC CASNYLAGEAETQYF
- TRBJ1-1 - TRBV7-2 TGTGCCAGCAGCCCGACAGGTATTGAAGCTTTCTTT CASSPTGIEAFF
- TRBJ2-3 TRBD2 TRBV28 TGTGCCAGCAGATACCCTAGCGGGGGGAGCACAGATACGCAGTATTTT CASRYPSGGSTDTQYF
- TRBJ2-5 TRBD2 TRBV7-9 TGTGCCAGCAGCTTATCTCTAGCGGGCGCACAAGAGACCCAGTACTTC CASSLSLAGAQETQYF
- TRBJ1-3 TRBD1 TRBV19 TGTGCCAGTAACCGACAGGGGGCGGCTGGAAACACCATATATTTT CASNRQGAAGNTIYF
- TRBJ2-7 - TRBV21-1 TGTGCCAGCAGCCCCCGGACTAGCGGGAGATATTGCGAGCAGTACTTC CASSPRTSGRYCEQYF
- TRBJ1-1 TRBD1 TRBV6-1 TGTGCCAGCAGTGAGGCCAGGGGGTGGACTGAAGCTTTCTTT CASSEARGWTEAFF
- TRBJ1-2 - TRBV3-1/TRBV3-2 TGTGCCAGCAGCCAACGTGGGGTTAGAGGGGGCTACACCTTC CASSQRGVRGGYTF
- TRBJ2-1 TRBD1 TRBV14 TGTGCCAGCAGCCAAGGGGACAGGGCAAATGAGCAGTTCTTC CASSQGDRANEQFF
- TRBJ1-2 - TRBV29-1 TGCAGCGTTGGGGAAGGGGTATCTAACTATGGCTACACCTTC CSVGEGVSNYGYTF
once TRBJ1-2 - TRBV2 TGTGCCAGCAGTGCACCCACAGGGAGTAGTGGCTACACCTTC CASSAPTGSSGYTF
once TRBJ2-1 TRBD1 TRBV6-5 TGTGCCACCCGGACAGGGAATTTGAATGAGCAGTTCTTC CATRTGNLNEQFF
- TRBJ1-4 - TRBV2 TGTGCCAGCAGTGTTAGCAGACCTAATGAAAAACTGTTTTTT CASSVSRPNEKLFF
once TRBJ1-2 TRBD1 TRBV6-5 TGTGCCAGCAGAGACAGGGGGCCGGGCTATGGCTACACCTTC CASRDRGPGYGYTF
- TRBJ2-1 - TRBV7-8 TGTGCCAGCAGCTCCGGCGGGCTAGGTAACGAGCAGTTCTTC CASSSGGLGNEQFF